These T cell receptor beta chains were read from a single sample in a study of T cell responses to AZD1222 COVID-19 vaccine. Method: immunoSEQ multiplex PCR; TCRdb's copy keeps in-frame clones and lacks some. The data show around 140,000 clones, approximately 91% seen once. This specimen consisted of peripheral blood, obtained 28 days after the second AZD1222 dose. The receptors shown here come from an adult who received the AZD1222 COVID-19 vaccine. The conserved cysteine and the conserved F or W are not part of the CDR3 here. Part of the rows lack a size; the others show once, few, many or a class for expanded clones.

J gene: TRBJ2-4; V gene: TRBV2; clone size: -; CDR3 length: 11; CDR3 protein: ASTLDRGNIQY
J gene: TRBJ2-1; V gene: TRBV12-3/TRBV12-4; clone size: -; CDR3 length: 10; CDR3 protein: ASSPTSGRKF
J gene: TRBJ2-1; V gene: TRBV13; clone size: -; CDR3 length: 15; CDR3 protein: ASSLADRGIIDNEQF
J gene: TRBJ2-7; V gene: TRBV30; clone size: -; CDR3 length: 15; CDR3 protein: AWSFSRWGRLSYEQY
J gene: TRBJ1-1; V gene: TRBV19; clone size: -; CDR3 length: 13; CDR3 protein: ASSITGQGNTEAF
J gene: TRBJ1-5; V gene: TRBV7-8; clone size: -; CDR3 length: 12; CDR3 protein: ASSLGGRNQPQH
J gene: TRBJ1-2; V gene: TRBV28; clone size: -; CDR3 length: 12; CDR3 protein: ASSSQVHWGGYT
J gene: TRBJ1-1; V gene: TRBV12-3/TRBV12-4; clone size: -; CDR3 length: 11; CDR3 protein: ASSLGLNTEAF
J gene: TRBJ1-5; V gene: TRBV18; clone size: -; CDR3 length: 14; CDR3 protein: ASSPTGGRSNQPQH
J gene: TRBJ2-4; V gene: TRBV7-2; clone size: -; CDR3 length: 12; CDR3 protein: ASSLGGGEMVQY
J gene: TRBJ1-2; V gene: TRBV2; clone size: -; CDR3 length: 10; CDR3 protein: ASEQGRGGYT
J gene: TRBJ1-2; V gene: TRBV7-8; clone size: -; CDR3 length: 11; CDR3 protein: ASSRTGLYGYT
J gene: TRBJ2-1; V gene: TRBV19; clone size: -; CDR3 length: 13; CDR3 protein: ASSIGASGYNEQF
J gene: TRBJ2-2; V gene: TRBV7-3; clone size: -; CDR3 length: 11; CDR3 protein: ASSFGTPGELF
J gene: TRBJ2-2; V gene: TRBV18; clone size: few; CDR3 length: 12; CDR3 protein: ASSPGMDTGELF
J gene: TRBJ1-2; V gene: TRBV19; clone size: few; CDR3 length: 12; CDR3 protein: ASSMGYGTYGYT
J gene: TRBJ1-5; V gene: TRBV27; clone size: -; CDR3 length: 12; CDR3 protein: ASSLAAGFRPQH
J gene: TRBJ2-5; V gene: TRBV5-5; clone size: once; CDR3 length: 13; CDR3 protein: ASSLRGPAGETQY